This TCR beta chain was documented in a study of spatial heterogeneity in lung cancer (dated by TCRdb to the late 2010s). With respect to the entire study: More beta-chain than alpha-chain transcripts were consistently detected, likely reflecting higher beta-chain transcript abundance. In the raw uncorrected reads, each unique combination of TCR and UMI appeared more than ten times on average. Nonsynonymous mutation counts, determined by whole-exome sequencing of tumor tissue, were related to features of the TCR repertoire. In non-small cell lung cancer, the study made a quantitative comparison of TCR alpha and beta repertoires among multiple tumor regions, matched nontumor lung and blood. Both alpha and beta chains were TCR-sequenced in approximately 220 tumor regions, under 70 matched nontumor lung samples and around 50 PBMC samples obtained at surgery.

Overall study outcomes, separate from this receptor: Confirming at a functional level the hypothesis that regional TCRs recognize regional mutations was considered to require additional single-cell paired TCR alpha and beta sequencing.

Via the germline V gene, CDR1 is SGHRS and CDR2 YFSETQ. Trimming takes 2 bases from V and 3 bases from J, and the germline ends sit 13 bases apart. The CDR3 starts with the cysteine, ends with the phenylalanine, and has 15 residues. Kept here is only the CDR3 DNA, which spans 45 bases and is read in frame from base 1. This clonotype is medium-sized (0.01 to 0.1%) in its sample. What antigen it recognizes has not been identified. Base qualities are missing; no much larger clone stands one base away. The library was made by 5' RACE. The sequencer was a NextSeq 500. To allow correction of PCR and sequencing errors, the TCR library protocol tagged every TCR cDNA molecule with a unique molecular identifier. Per the source publication's procedure: TCR identification, UMI-based error correction and CDR3 extraction were performed with Decombinator tools. Expanded TCRs were defined as those above a frequency of 2 per 1,000, corresponding to the top 1% of the tumor frequency distribution. Renyi diversity was calculated using the R vegan package after each repertoire was subsampled 100 times to 5,000 TCRs. CDR3 similarity networks were built from amino acid triplet string-kernel similarity, with CDR3s being connected when pairwise similarity was above 0.82. TCRdb passed the public sequencing reads through fastp at Q25 and MiXCR, retaining productive beta sequences. When rows share a CDR3 protein, they turn into one entry using the most common DNA and genes. These V and J calls are TCRdb output, not the study's own analysis. The sample yields 2,500 to 3,500 distinct CDR3 sequences; over 3.5% were counted once. The ten largest clones represent about 16% of the sample.

The intended sense of this specimen's time point label: sample taken at primary tumor resection. The donors were 72 patients from the lung TRACERx cohort who had early-stage, untreated non-small cell lung cancer. Whole RNA extracted from tumor and nontumor lung tissue, or from cryopreserved PBMC samples, was used for TCR sequencing without cell sorting. Only patients for whom sufficient RNA was available from at least two tumor regions were selected for TCR sequencing. Before selection, tumor and adjacent nontumor lung specimens were reviewed by a lung pathologist. This clonotype was sampled from a male donor with early-stage non-small cell lung cancer. The source was normal lung tissue next to the tumor, collected at surgery. Recombination connected TRBV5-1 to TRBJ2-3; TRBD1 is perhaps the D gene, given 5 matching bases. Here the CDR3 is given as CASSFGAGSTDTQYF. In nucleotides, the sequence is TGCGCCAGCAGCTTTGGGGCAGGGTCTACAGATACGCAGTATTTT. When the CDR3 is completed using the reference TRBV5-1 and TRBJ2-3 genes on either side, the full variable domain is KAGVTQTPRYLIKTRGQQVTLSCSPISGHRSVSWYQQTPGQGLQFLFEYFSETQRNKGNFPGRFSGRQFSNSRSEMNVSTLELGDSALYLCASSFGAGSTDTQYFGPGTRLTVL.